This TCR beta chain was observed in a study of shared clonotypes between healthy human individuals. Each of the donors was a healthy adult who was HIV-negative and had not had a recent acute infection or vaccination. CD4+ cells yielded CD45RA+ naive and CD45RA-negative memory subsets. The CDR3 loop spans 18 amino acids. The J segment lost 7 bases and the V segment lost 5 bases, leaving 14 bases of the junction unmatched. Germline assignment: CDR1 SGHTA and CDR2 FQGNSA. Data came from immunoSEQ multiplex PCR; TCRdb stores just in-frame clones and leaves some out. The data show 200,000 to 250,000 clones, approximately 65% seen once. A few counts support this clone.

Sample: memory CD4+ T cells sorted from blood. As to subset: CD45RA-negative fraction. This receptor was identified in a man aged 25-40 years in good health. V is TRBV7-2 and J is TRBJ2-1; 13 positions match TRBD2. The CDR3 loop reads CASSPGPGLAGDRNEQFF. CDR3 coding DNA: TGTGCCAGCAGCCCCGGTCCAGGACTAGCGGGAGATAGGAATGAGCAGTTCTTC. The whole variable domain, remainder taken from reference TRBV7-2 and TRBJ2-1, is GAGVSQSPSNKVTEKGKDVELRCDPISGHTALYWYRQSLGQGLEFLIYFQGNSAPDKSGLPSDRFSAERTGGSVSTLTIQRTQQEDSAVYLCASSPGPGLAGDRNEQFFGPGTRLTVL.